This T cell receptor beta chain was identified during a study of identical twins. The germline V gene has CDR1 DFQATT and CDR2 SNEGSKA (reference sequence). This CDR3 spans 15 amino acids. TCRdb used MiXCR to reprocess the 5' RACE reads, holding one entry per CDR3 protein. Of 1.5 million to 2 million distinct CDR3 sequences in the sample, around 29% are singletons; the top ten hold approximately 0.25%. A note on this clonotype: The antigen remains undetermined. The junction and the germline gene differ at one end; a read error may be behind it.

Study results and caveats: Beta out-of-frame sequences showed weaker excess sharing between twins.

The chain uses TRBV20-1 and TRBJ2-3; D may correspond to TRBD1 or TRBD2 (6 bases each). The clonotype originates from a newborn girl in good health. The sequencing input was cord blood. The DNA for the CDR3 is TGCGGTGCTAGGGGGGCCAGTGTGGGGGGTGGTACGCAGTATTTT. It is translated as CGARGASVGGGTQYF.